This T cell receptor beta chain was observed in a study of T cells of healthy individuals. A single record per CDR3 protein comes from TCRdb applying MiXCR to the 5' RACE reads. Of more than 60,000 distinct CDR3 sequences listed, about 17% are singletons. The origin of this receptor is a human donor in good health.

CDR3 residues: CSASTGTGNYEQYF. CDR3 coding DNA: TGCAGTGCTTCAACCGGGACAGGGAACTACGAGCAGTACTTC. The chain couples TRBV20-1 to TRBJ2-7, with 9 bases identical to TRBD1. V shed 5 bases, J shed 3 bases, and the junction held 8 bases outside the gene matches. CDR1 is DFQATT, CDR2 SNEGSKA, per germline (reference sequence). The length of the CDR3 is 14 residues.